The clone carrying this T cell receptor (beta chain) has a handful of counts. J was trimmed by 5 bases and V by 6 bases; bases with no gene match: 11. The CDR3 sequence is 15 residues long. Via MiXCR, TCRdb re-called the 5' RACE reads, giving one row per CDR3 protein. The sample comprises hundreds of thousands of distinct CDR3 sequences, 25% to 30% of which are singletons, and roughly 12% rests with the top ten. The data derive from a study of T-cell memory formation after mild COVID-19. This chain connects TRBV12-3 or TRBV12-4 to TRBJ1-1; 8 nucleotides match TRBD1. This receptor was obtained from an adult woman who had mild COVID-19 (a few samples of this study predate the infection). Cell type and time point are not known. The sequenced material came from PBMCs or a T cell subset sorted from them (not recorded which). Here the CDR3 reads CASSYGQGSGTEAFF. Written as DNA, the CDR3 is TGTGCCAGCAGCTACGGACAGGGATCAGGAACTGAAGCTTTCTTT.